This T cell receptor beta chain derives from a study of cytomegalovirus exposure and HLA in healthy donors. Study results and limitations: According to a later analysis, donors in an Asian-associated ancestry cluster reportedly had fewer N-insertions than the approximately 720-donor mean.

PCR used 60 Vbeta primers and 13 Jbeta primers. Produced via immunoSEQ multiplex PCR; TCRdb's table is partial and in-frame only. Among about 210,000 clones listed, more than 80% were seen once. The CDR3 is 14 residues long. The germline gives CDR1 ENHRY, CDR2 SYGVKD. Trimming cost V 8 bases and J 0 bases, with 13 bases left between them. As concerns this clone: Its specificity is unknown.

The source of this sequence is a young man in good health and CMV-seronegative. The chain carries TRBV10-3 and TRBJ1-1; D is possibly TRBD1 (5 bases). Sequenced sample: PBMCs. DNA for the CDR3: TGTGCCATCGGGGCCCGAGGATTGAACACTGAAGCTTTCTTT. This sequence encodes CAIGARGLNTEAFF.